This entry lists 5 T cell receptor beta chains sequenced from one sample in a study of T cells in Graves' hyperthyroidism and ophthalmopathy (dated by TCRdb to about 2019). The library was generated by multiplex PCR. The sequencing machine was an Illumina HiSeq 2000. TCR beta CDR3 regions were amplified from RNA transcripts. For the first round of RT-PCR on the TCR CDR3, the HTBI primer set was used together with the Qiagen OneStep RT-PCR kit. TCRdb reanalyzed the raw reads on its own, using fastp at Q25 for trimming and MiXCR for clone calling, and kept in-frame beta chains. Under each unique CDR3 protein, matching rows form one entry showing the most common genes and DNA. The sample includes around 300,000 distinct CDR3 sequences, with about 20% observed a single time. Approximately 60% of the sample is held by the ten biggest clonotypes. Sequencing was carried out using blood. The receptors come from a man aged 30 to 45 with Graves' ophthalmopathy.

The J gene is TRBJ1-1, the V gene TRBV9; D remains ambiguous. The CDR3 sequence is 13 residues long. Trimming took off 3 bases at V and 5 bases at J, with 11 bases between the two ends. The V gene's germline CDR1 is SGDLS and CDR2 YYNGEE. CDR3 residues: CASSAAGGTEAFF. In DNA form, the CDR3 reads TGTGCCAGCAGCGCCGCAGGAGGGACTGAAGCTTTCTTT.

Worth noting for this clonotype: The junction differs from germline at one of its ends, possibly a read error. The chain joins TRBV20-1 to TRBJ1-1, with TRBD1 identical over 8 bases. CDR3 size: 16 residues. CDR1 is DFQATT, CDR2 SNEGSKA, per germline (reference sequence). The CDR3 DNA is TGCAGTGCTAGAGATTCCGCCGGGACAGGAAACACTGAAGCTCTCTTT. Translating it yields CSARDSAGTGNTEALF.

This clonotype was seen a few times. The rearrangement uses TRBV28 and TRBJ2-7; the D gene is possibly TRBD2 (5 bases). Trimming left V 6 bases short and J 4 bases short, with 19 bases between. This CDR3 comprises 15 residues. Germline V gene data show CDR1 as MDHEN and CDR2 as SYDVKM. This CDR3 is CASRGRARAGYEQYF. In nucleotides, the CDR3 is TGTGCCAGCAGAGGGCGGGCTAGGGCGGGTTACGAGCAGTACTTC.

This clonotype was found many times. The chain couples TRBV2 to TRBJ2-1; TRBD2 is a possible D gene (6 bases). Germline V gene lookup returns CDR1 SNHLY and CDR2 FYNNEI. V lost 6 bases and J lost 6, with 18 bases in between. There are 15 residues in the CDR3. The CDR3 loop reads CASSPGLLRGNEQFF. The CDR3 DNA reads as TGTGCCAGCAGCCCGGGTCTTCTGCGGGGCAATGAGCAGTTCTTC.

The chain carries TRBV12-3 or TRBV12-4 and TRBJ2-7; no clear D gene. The CDR3 is 14 amino acids. V was pared by 3 bases and J by 3 bases, with 12 bases between. CDR3 sequence (DNA): TGTGCCAGCAGTTTGCTTGGAGCAGGCTACGAGCAGTACTTC. This sequence encodes CASSLLGAGYEQYF.